This entry describes one T cell receptor (beta chain). Antigen: not known. This sample was taken from a study of STAT5B mutations in CD4+ large granular lymphocyte leukemia. Notes on the study in general: TRBV06-family usage was enriched in top patient clones (8/27) versus controls (2/35). No patients shared main leukemic clonotypes, though roughly 25% appeared at low frequency elsewhere. Without putative leukemic clones, patient CD4-sorted repertoires remained more clonal than healthy CD4+ repertoires.

Sequencing was at survey level. Only in-frame clones appear in the TCRdb table, and some are missing; sequencing was by immunoSEQ multiplex PCR. The sample records 25,000 to 35,000 clones, 74% being singletons. With 6 bases removed from V and 4 bases from J, the gap between germline ends came to 12 bases. Germline CDR1 and CDR2: LNHDA and SQIVND (reference sequence). The CDR3 extends over 13 amino acids. The clonotype was recovered from a human donor in good health. The chain carries TRBV19 and TRBJ1-1; D is possibly TRBD1 (5 bases). The material sequenced was CD4+ T cells from blood buffy coats. CDR3 region: CASRRLGLTEAFF. The CDR3 nucleotides are TGTGCCAGTAGGAGACTGGGGCTCACTGAAGCTTTCTTT.